The 17 T cell receptor beta chains below were found in one sample sequenced in a study of beta chain features in type 1 diabetes. Of the isolated RNA, all was reverse transcribed, and so the sequenced material was expressed TCRB transcripts. Here immunoSEQ multiplex PCR was the method, and the copy in TCRdb shows in-frame clones only, minus some. Of 900,000 or so clones listed, 15% to 20% are singletons. Sequencing used naive CD4+ T cells from blood. The source is a woman between 18 and 30 years old in good health.

This clone was picked up a small number of times. Other DNA sequences of this sample code for an identical CDR3. The V call is TRBV18, the J call TRBJ2-5; the D is unclear. V was clipped by 3 bases and J by 0 bases, with 8 bases between them. From germline, CDR1 is KGHSH and CDR2 LQKENI. The CDR3 is made up of 14 amino acids. Here the CDR3 DNA reads TGTGCCAGCTCACCGCAAGAGTACCAAGAGACCCAGTACTTC. Amino acid sequence: CASSPQEYQETQYF.

This clone was seen a handful of times. J is TRBJ1-1 and V is TRBV29-1; D is undetermined. The V end was cut by 4 bases, the J end by 2 bases, with 11 bases between. The CDR3 is made up of 13 amino acids. Germline CDR1 is SQVTM and CDR2 is ANQGSEA. DNA for the CDR3: TGCAGCGTTGCACTAACAGTTAACACTGAAGCTTTCTTT. This sequence encodes CSVALTVNTEAFF.

This clone was observed a few times. This chain uses TRBV18 with TRBJ2-1; a weak D match, TRBD2 (6 bases). Trimming left V 6 bases short and J 2 bases short, with 17 bases between. CDR1 and CDR2 from the germline V gene are KGHSH and LQKENI. There are 16 residues in the CDR3. The CDR3 region has the DNA TGTGCCAGCTCCTCAACGGGGGTCGCTACCTACAATGAGCAGTTCTTC. This sequence encodes CASSSTGVATYNEQFF.

The chain links TRBV6-6 to TRBJ2-3; possible D gene TRBD1, 6 bases. V was cut by 7 bases and J by 2 bases, with 10 bases left in between. The CDR3 contains 13 residues. CDR1 is MNHNY and CDR2 is SVGAGI in the germline V gene (reference sequence). As DNA, the CDR3 is TGTGCCAGCAACAGGGTCATCACAGATACGCAGTATTTT. This sequence encodes CASNRVITDTQYF.

The chain employs TRBV14 and TRBJ1-3; D call uncertain. Trimming removed 2 bases at V and 0 bases at J, with 5 bases between. The germline CDR1 and CDR2 sequences are SGHDN and FVKESK. The CDR3 spans 14 residues. This CDR3 reads CASSQRRSGNTIYF. In nucleotides, the CDR3 is TGTGCCAGCAGCCAACGACGCTCTGGAAACACCATATATTTT.

The V and J genes are TRBV18 and TRBJ1-1, with unresolved D. The germline V gene has CDR1 KGHSH and CDR2 LQKENI. V was clipped by 2 bases and J by 3 bases, with 7 bases between them. The CDR3 consists of 13 residues. CDR3 residues: CASSPYSDTEAFF. As DNA, the CDR3 is TGTGCCAGCTCACCATATTCGGACACTGAAGCTTTCTTT. Full variable domain (outside the CDR3, taken from reference TRBV18 and TRBJ1-1): NAGVMQNPRHLVRRRGQEARLRCSPMKGHSHVYWYRQLPEEGLKFMVYLQKENIIDESGMPKERFSAEFPKEGPSILRIQQVVRGDSAAYFCASSPYSDTEAFFGQGTRLTVV.

This clone has a count of ten or more. The chain joins TRBV23-1 to TRBJ2-1; D is unresolved. TRBV23-1 is sorted into the ORF group, with uncertain function. Trimming removed 4 bases at V and 0 bases at J, with 13 bases between. The CDR3 is 16 amino acids. The CDR3 DNA follows: TGCGCCAGCAGTCCAAATGGGCTGAGCTCCTACAATGAGCAGTTCTTC. Translation: CASSPNGLSSYNEQFF.

This rearrangement joins TRBV5-1 to TRBJ2-1; 9 bases fit TRBD2. CDR1 and CDR2 from the germline V gene are SGHRS and YFSETQ. The length of the CDR3 is 16 residues. V lost 0 bases to trimming and J lost 4 bases; unmatched junction nucleotides: 5. The CDR3 region is CASSLGTSAAYNEQFF. CDR3 nucleotides: TGCGCCAGCAGCTTGGGGACTAGCGCCGCATACAATGAGCAGTTCTTC. Full variable domain (outside the CDR3, taken from reference TRBV5-1 and TRBJ2-1): KAGVTQTPRYLIKTRGQQVTLSCSPISGHRSVSWYQQTPGQGLQFLFEYFSETQRNKGNFPGRFSGRQFSNSRSEMNVSTLELGDSALYLCASSLGTSAAYNEQFFGPGTRLTVL.

This clone turned up a few times. V and J are TRBV19 and TRBJ2-7, with a weak D call TRBD1 (6 bases). This CDR3 is 14 amino acids long. Germline V gene lookup returns CDR1 LNHDA and CDR2 SQIVND (reference sequence). Trimming pared 5 bases from V and 9 bases from J, leaving 20 bases between. CDR3 protein: CASSGGQRKAGQYF. CDR3 nucleotides: TGTGCCAGTAGTGGAGGACAGAGAAAGGCTGGGCAGTACTTC.

The chain employs TRBV10-3 and TRBJ2-3; 7 bases are a match to TRBD2. CDR3 length: 13 residues. The germline CDR1 and CDR2 sequences are ENHRY and SYGVKD. V shed 0 bases and J 9 bases; nucleotides not matched to a gene: 3. The CDR3 here is CAISESGTKTQYF. The CDR3 DNA reads as TGTGCCATCAGTGAGTCAGGGACTAAGACGCAGTATTTT.

The rearrangement joins TRBV20-1 to TRBJ2-7; possibly TRBD1 for D (6 bases). This CDR3 has 8 amino acids. With 7 bases removed from V and 13 bases from J, the gap between germline ends came to 11 bases. CDR1 and CDR2 from the germline V gene are DFQATT and SNEGSKA (reference sequence). The CDR3 region is CSDKQGYF. As DNA, the CDR3 is TGCAGTGATAAACAGGGTTACTTC.

The J gene is TRBJ2-4, the V gene TRBV4-1, with D possibly being TRBD1 (5 bases). CDR1 MGHRA and CDR2 YSYEKL come from the germline V gene. The V and J ends lost 1 base and 6 bases respectively, with 7 bases between them. This CDR3 has 13 residues. CDR3 sequence reads: CASSQGQINIQYF. In DNA form, the CDR3 reads TGCGCCAGCAGCCAAGGACAGATAAACATTCAGTACTTC.

This clone has only a few counts. V is TRBV6-6 and J is TRBJ1-1; D perhaps matches TRBD1 (6 bases). The germline V gene has CDR1 MNHNY and CDR2 SVGAGI (reference sequence). The CDR3 extends over 14 amino acids. V lost 6 bases to trimming and J lost 0 bases, with 11 bases between them. CDR3 nucleotide sequence: TGTGCCAGCAGATATCAGGGGTTGAACACTGAAGCTTTCTTT. This codes for CASRYQGLNTEAFF.

The chain employs TRBV19 and TRBJ1-5; 7 bases agree with TRBD1. Germline-derived CDR1 and CDR2 are LNHDA and SQIVND (reference sequence). Losses at the gene ends were 3 bases for V and 1 base for J; bases not matched to a gene: 6. The CDR3 spans 16 residues. The CDR3 protein is CASSISRQGSNQPQHF. Written as DNA, the CDR3 is TGTGCCAGTAGTATCTCCCGACAGGGAAGCAATCAGCCCCAGCATTTT.

CDR3 amino acids: CASSFAGGWETQYF. Written as DNA, the CDR3 is TGTGCCAGCAGCTTCGCGGGAGGTTGGGAGACCCAGTACTTC. J is TRBJ2-5 and V is TRBV7-2; TRBD2 matches at 8 bases. Germline CDR1 reads SGHTA; CDR2 reads FQGNSA. CDR3 length: 14 amino acids. Trimming took 3 bases from V and 5 from J; bases not matched to a gene: 5.

This clone has more than one count but fewer than ten. This chain connects TRBV5-1 to TRBJ1-2; D is undetermined. This CDR3 has 12 amino acids. Germline CDR1 is SGHRS and CDR2 is YFSETQ. V was pared by 0 bases and J by 4 bases, with 4 bases between. The CDR3 DNA sequence: TGCGCCAGCAGCTTGGTCGGCTATGGCTACACCTTC. Amino acid sequence: CASSLVGYGYTF. Full variable domain (missing parts from reference TRBV5-1 and TRBJ1-2): KAGVTQTPRYLIKTRGQQVTLSCSPISGHRSVSWYQQTPGQGLQFLFEYFSETQRNKGNFPGRFSGRQFSNSRSEMNVSTLELGDSALYLCASSLVGYGYTFGSGTRLTVV.

This clone was seen a few times. This rearrangement joins TRBV5-1 to TRBJ2-5; TRBD2 matches at 13 bases. Germline CDR1 SGHRS, CDR2 YFSETQ. J lost 5 bases, V lost 2 bases, and 6 bases had no gene match. The length of the CDR3 is 16 residues. This chain's CDR3 is CASSLGLAGAYETQYF. The CDR3 region has the DNA TGCGCCAGCAGCTTAGGACTAGCGGGAGCCTATGAGACCCAGTACTTC.